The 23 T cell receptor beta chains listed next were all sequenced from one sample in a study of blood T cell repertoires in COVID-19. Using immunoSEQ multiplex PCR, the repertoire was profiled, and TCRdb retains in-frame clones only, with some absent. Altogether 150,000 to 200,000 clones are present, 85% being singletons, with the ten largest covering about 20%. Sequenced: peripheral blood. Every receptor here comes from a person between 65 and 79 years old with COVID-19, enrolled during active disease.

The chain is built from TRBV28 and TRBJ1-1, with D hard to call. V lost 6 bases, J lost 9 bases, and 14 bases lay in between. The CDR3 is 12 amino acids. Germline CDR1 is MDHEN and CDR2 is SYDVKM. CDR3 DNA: TGTGCCAGCAGGCCCGATTCGAGCCAAGCTTTCTTT. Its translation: CASRPDSSQAFF.

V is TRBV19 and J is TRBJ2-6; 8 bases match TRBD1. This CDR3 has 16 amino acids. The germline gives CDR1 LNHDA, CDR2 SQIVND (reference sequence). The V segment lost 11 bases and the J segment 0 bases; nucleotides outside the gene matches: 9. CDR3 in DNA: TGTGCCGCTAACAGGGGGGTCGGCTCTGGGGCCAACGTCCTGACTTTC. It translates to CAANRGVGSGANVLTF.

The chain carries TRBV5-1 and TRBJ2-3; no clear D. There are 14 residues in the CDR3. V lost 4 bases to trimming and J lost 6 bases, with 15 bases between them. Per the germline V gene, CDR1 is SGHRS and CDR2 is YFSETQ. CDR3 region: CASSTILRRDTQYF. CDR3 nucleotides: TGCGCCAGCAGCACCATACTTCGTCGGGATACGCAGTATTTT.

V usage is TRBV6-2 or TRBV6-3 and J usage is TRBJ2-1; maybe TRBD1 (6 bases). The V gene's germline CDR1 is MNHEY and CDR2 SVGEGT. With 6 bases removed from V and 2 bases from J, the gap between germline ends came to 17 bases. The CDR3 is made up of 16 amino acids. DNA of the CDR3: TGTGCCAGCAGCAGGATCGGACAGCCCCCCTACAATGAGCAGTTCTTC. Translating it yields CASSRIGQPPYNEQFF.

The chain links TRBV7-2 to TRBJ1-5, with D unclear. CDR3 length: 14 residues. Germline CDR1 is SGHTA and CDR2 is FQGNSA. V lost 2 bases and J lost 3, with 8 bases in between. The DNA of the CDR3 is TGTGCCAGCAGCTTACTGTCCCTCAATCAGCCCCAGCATTTT. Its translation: CASSLLSLNQPQHF.

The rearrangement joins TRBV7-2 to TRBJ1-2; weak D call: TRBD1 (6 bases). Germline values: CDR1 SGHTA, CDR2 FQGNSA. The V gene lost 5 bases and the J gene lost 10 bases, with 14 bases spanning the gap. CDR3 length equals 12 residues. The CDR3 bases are TGTGCCAGCAGCCTACAGGGTTTTGACTACACCTTC. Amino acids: CASSLQGFDYTF.

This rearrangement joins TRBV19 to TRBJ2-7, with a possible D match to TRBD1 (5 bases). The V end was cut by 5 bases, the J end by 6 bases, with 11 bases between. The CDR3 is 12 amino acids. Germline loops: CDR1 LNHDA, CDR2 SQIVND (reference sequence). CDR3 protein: CASSQTTGEQYF. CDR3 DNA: TGTGCCAGTAGTCAAACAACAGGCGAGCAGTACTTC.

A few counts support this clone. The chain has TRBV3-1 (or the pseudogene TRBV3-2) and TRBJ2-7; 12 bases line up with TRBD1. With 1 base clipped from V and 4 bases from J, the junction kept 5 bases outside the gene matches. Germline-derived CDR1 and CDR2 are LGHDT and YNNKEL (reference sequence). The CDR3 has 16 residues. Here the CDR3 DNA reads TGTGCCAGCAGCCAAGTATGGGACAGGGGGCTTTACGAGCAGTACTTC. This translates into CASSQVWDRGLYEQYF.

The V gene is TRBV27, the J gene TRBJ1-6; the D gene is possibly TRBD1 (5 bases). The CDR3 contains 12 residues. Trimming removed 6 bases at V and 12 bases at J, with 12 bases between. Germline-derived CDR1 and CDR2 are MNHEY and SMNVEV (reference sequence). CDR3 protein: CASSSGPRPLHF. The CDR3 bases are TGTGCCAGCAGCTCAGGGCCTCGACCCCTCCACTTT.

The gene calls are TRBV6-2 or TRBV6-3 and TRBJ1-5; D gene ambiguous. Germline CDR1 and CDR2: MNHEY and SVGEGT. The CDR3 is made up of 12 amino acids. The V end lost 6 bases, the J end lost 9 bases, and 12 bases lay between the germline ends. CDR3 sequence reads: CASSPFSGPQHF. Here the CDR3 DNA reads TGTGCCAGCAGCCCCTTCTCCGGGCCCCAGCATTTT.

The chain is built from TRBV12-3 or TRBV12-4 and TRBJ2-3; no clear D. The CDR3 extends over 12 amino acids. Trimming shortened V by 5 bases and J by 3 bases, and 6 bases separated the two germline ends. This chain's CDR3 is CASSTITDTQYF. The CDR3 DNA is TGTGCCAGCAGTACTATTACAGATACGCAGTATTTT.

The CDR3 reads CASTREVLDQFF. The CDR3 nucleotides read TGTGCCAGCACTCGTGAAGTGCTAGATCAGTTCTTC. This chain uses TRBV2 with TRBJ2-1; D remains ambiguous. Germline V gene sequence: CDR1 SNHLY, CDR2 FYNNEI. The CDR3 totals 12 residues. V shed 7 bases and J shed 13 bases, with 17 bases lying between them.

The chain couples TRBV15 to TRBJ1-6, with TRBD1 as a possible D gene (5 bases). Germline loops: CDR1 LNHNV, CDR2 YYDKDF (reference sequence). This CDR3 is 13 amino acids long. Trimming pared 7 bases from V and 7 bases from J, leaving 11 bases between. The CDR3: CATTQGYNSPLHF. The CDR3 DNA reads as TGTGCCACCACCCAGGGATACAATTCACCCCTCCACTTT.

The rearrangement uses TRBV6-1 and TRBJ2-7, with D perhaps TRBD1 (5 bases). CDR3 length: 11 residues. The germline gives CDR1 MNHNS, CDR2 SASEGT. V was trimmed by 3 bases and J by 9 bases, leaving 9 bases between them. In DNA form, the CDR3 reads TGTGCCAGCAGTGAGTGGGGCTGGCAGTACTTC. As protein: CASSEWGWQYF.

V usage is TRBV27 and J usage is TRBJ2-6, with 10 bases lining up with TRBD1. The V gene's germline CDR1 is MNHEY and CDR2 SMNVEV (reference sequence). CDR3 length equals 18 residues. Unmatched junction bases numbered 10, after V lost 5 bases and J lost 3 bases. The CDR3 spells CASSPPWGQGFGANVLTF. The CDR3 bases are TGTGCCAGCAGTCCCCCCTGGGGACAGGGGTTTGGGGCCAACGTCCTGACTTTC.

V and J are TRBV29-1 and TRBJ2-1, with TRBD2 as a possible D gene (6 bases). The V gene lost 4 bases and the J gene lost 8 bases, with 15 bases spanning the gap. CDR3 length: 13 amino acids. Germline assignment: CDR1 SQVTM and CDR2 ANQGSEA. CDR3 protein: CSVVAVFFDEQFF. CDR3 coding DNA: TGCAGCGTTGTAGCGGTTTTTTTCGATGAGCAGTTCTTC.

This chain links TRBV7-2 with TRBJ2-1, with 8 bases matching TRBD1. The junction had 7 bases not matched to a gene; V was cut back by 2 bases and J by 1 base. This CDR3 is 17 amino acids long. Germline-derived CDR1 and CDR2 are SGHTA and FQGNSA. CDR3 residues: CASSLTGGISSYNEQFF. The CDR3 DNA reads TGTGCCAGCAGCTTAACAGGGGGGATTAGTTCCTACAATGAGCAGTTCTTC.

The CDR3 loop is CASSAQGVQKGEKLFF. In nucleotides, the CDR3 is TGTGCCAGCAGCGCTCAGGGGGTCCAAAAGGGTGAAAAACTGTTTTTT. The chain combines TRBV28 with TRBJ1-4, with TRBD1 identical over 7 bases. After removal of 6 bases from V and 7 bases from J, the junction contained 14 bases not matched to a gene. CDR1 and CDR2 from the germline V gene are MDHEN and SYDVKM. CDR3 size: 16 residues. Looking up the rest from reference TRBV28 and TRBJ1-4 gives the full variable domain: DVKVTQSSRYLVKRTGEKVFLECVQDMDHENMFWYRQDPGLGLRLIYFSYDVKMKEKGDIPEGYSVSREKKERFSLILESASTNQTSMYLCASSAQGVQKGEKLFFGSGTQLSVL.

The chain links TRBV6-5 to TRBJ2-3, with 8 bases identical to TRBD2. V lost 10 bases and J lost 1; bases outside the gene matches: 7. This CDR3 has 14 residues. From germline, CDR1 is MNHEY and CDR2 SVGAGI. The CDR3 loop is CATHTTSGTDTQYF. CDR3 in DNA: TGTGCCACCCATACGACTAGCGGCACAGATACGCAGTATTTT.

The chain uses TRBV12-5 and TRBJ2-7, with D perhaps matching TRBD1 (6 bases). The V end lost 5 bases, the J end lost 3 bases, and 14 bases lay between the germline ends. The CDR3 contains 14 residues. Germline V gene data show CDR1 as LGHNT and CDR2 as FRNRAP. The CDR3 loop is CASGPGTKFYEQYF. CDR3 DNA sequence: TGTGCTAGTGGTCCCGGGACAAAGTTCTACGAGCAGTACTTC. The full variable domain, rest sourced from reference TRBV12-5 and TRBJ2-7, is DARVTQTPRHKVTEMGQEVTMRCQPILGHNTVFWYRQTMMQGLELLAYFRNRAPLDDSGMPKDRFSAEMPDATLATLKIQPSEPRDSAVYFCASGPGTKFYEQYFGPGTRLTVT.

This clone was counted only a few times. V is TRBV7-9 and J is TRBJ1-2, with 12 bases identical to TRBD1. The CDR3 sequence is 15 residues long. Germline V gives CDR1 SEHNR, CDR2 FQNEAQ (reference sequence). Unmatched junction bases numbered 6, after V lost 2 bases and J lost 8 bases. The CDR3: CASSLRGQGARGYTF. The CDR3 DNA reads TGTGCCAGCAGCTTAAGGGGACAGGGGGCGCGGGGCTACACCTTC. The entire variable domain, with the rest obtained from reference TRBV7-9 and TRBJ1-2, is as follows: DTGVSQNPRHKITKRGQNVTFRCDPISEHNRLYWYRQTLGQGPEFLTYFQNEAQLEKSRLLSDRFSAERPKGSFSTLEIQRTEQGDSAMYLCASSLRGQGARGYTFGSGTRLTVV.

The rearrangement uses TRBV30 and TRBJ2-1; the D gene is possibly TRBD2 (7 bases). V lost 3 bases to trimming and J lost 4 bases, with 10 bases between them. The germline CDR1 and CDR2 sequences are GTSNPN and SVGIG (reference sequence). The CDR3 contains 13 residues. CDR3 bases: TGTGCCTGGAGCCGGGGGGCATACAATGAGCAGTTCTTC. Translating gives CAWSRGAYNEQFF.

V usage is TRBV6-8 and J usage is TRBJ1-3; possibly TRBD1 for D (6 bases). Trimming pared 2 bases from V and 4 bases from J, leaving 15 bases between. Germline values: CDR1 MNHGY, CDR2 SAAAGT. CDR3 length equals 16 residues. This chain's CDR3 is CASSYLKQGHGNTIYF. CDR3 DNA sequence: TGTGCCAGCAGTTACCTGAAACAGGGACACGGAAACACCATATATTTT.